The next 20 T cell receptor beta chains were all read from a single sample in a study of T-cell memory formation after mild COVID-19. TCRdb re-called the 5' RACE reads through MiXCR, storing one row per CDR3 protein. The sample shows around 110,000 distinct CDR3 sequences, 15% to 20% of them seen only once. Sequences were obtained from PBMCs or a T cell subset sorted from them (not recorded which). The receptors shown here come from an adult woman who had mild COVID-19 (a few samples of this study predate the infection). Cell type and time point are not known.

The chain has TRBV4-1 and TRBJ2-1; TRBD2 is a possible D gene (7 bases). The CDR3 covers 19 residues. V lost 1 base and J 8 bases, leaving 27 bases between the germline ends. Germline CDR1 is MGHRA and CDR2 is YSYEKL. The CDR3 is CASSQAEGRGHIQGDEQFF. For the CDR3, the DNA is TGCGCCAGCAGCCAAGCTGAAGGGCGGGGGCATATACAGGGCGATGAGCAGTTCTTC.

This clonotype was picked up many times. This chain connects TRBV20-1 to TRBJ1-1; possible D gene TRBD1, 6 bases. CDR1 is DFQATT and CDR2 is SNEGSKA in the germline V gene (reference sequence). The V gene lost 2 bases and the J gene lost 5 bases, with 12 bases spanning the gap. The CDR3 extends over 13 amino acids. DNA of the CDR3: TGCAGTGCTAGAAACACCAGGGGTACTGAAGCTTTCTTT. Its translation is CSARNTRGTEAFF.

This chain connects TRBV20-1 to TRBJ2-7; weak D call: TRBD2 (5 bases). The CDR3 extends over 11 amino acids. Germline CDR1 and CDR2: DFQATT and SNEGSKA (reference sequence). The germline V and J ends were trimmed by 6 bases and 3 bases, with 9 bases remaining between them. In nucleotides, the CDR3 is TGCAGTGCGTTGGGGAGCTACGAGCAGTACTTC. It encodes CSALGSYEQYF.

The V gene is TRBV11-2, the J gene TRBJ2-1, with a possible D match to TRBD2 (6 bases). CDR3 length: 14 amino acids. Looked up from germline, CDR1 is SGHAT and CDR2 is FQNNGV. With 3 bases removed from V and 10 bases from J, the gap between germline ends came to 16 bases. CDR3 sequence (DNA): TGTGCCAGCAGCTTCCGGGACTCGACGGAAGAGCAGTTCTTC. Translation: CASSFRDSTEEQFF.

V is TRBV9 and J is TRBJ1-5, with 7 nucleotides matching TRBD1. This CDR3 is built from 15 residues. Germline values: CDR1 SGDLS, CDR2 YYNGEE. Trimming removed 4 bases from V and 4 bases from J; junction bases left unmatched: 8. For the CDR3, the DNA is TGTGCCAGCAGCCCCTGGGACAGTTTGAATCAGCCCCAGCATTTT. It is translated as CASSPWDSLNQPQHF.

This clonotype was seen only a few times. This chain uses TRBV20-1 with TRBJ2-1, with D maybe TRBD2 (7 bases). Germline V gene data show CDR1 as DFQATT and CDR2 as SNEGSKA (reference sequence). CDR3 length: 16 amino acids. The V end was cut by 1 base, the J end by 8 bases, with 21 bases between. CDR3 in DNA: TGCAGTGCTAGAGCTAGAATAGGGGGGGACGTGGATGAGCAGTTCTTC. Its translation: CSARARIGGDVDEQFF.

This clonotype occurred a few times. The chain joins TRBV6-5 to TRBJ2-2; D call uncertain. From germline, CDR1 is MNHEY and CDR2 SVGAGI. CDR3 length: 14 amino acids. The V and J ends lost 6 bases and 0 bases respectively, with 8 bases between them. Written as DNA, the CDR3 is TGTGCCAGCAGCCACCTACCGAACACCGGGGAGCTGTTTTTT. Protein: CASSHLPNTGELFF.

The chain uses TRBV4-3 and TRBJ2-5; TRBD2 agrees at 11 bases. This CDR3 spans 16 amino acids. V shed 4 bases and J 5 bases; nucleotides not matched to a gene: 9. Looked up from germline, CDR1 is LGHNA and CDR2 is YSLEER. DNA for the CDR3: TGCGCCAGCAGCCGAGGGACTAGCGGCCTCCTGGAGACCCAGTACTTC. This sequence encodes CASSRGTSGLLETQYF.

This chain joins TRBV12-3 or TRBV12-4 and TRBJ2-7; 12 bases fit TRBD2. The CDR3 is made up of 15 amino acids. Trimming cost V 6 bases and J 3 bases; bases outside gene matches: 6. CDR3 DNA sequence: TGTGCCAGCAGGAGACTAGCGGGAGAACACTACGAGCAGTACTTC. Translating it yields CASRRLAGEHYEQYF.

V usage is TRBV4-1 and J usage is TRBJ1-1; D unresolved. Germline-derived CDR1 and CDR2 are MGHRA and YSYEKL. Deletions cut 0 bases from V and 1 base from J, with 9 bases between. This CDR3 spans 15 amino acids. The DNA for the CDR3 is TGCGCCAGCAGCCAAGAGGTTGGTCAGAACACTGAAGCTTTCTTT. Encoded protein: CASSQEVGQNTEAFF.

V usage is TRBV12-3 or TRBV12-4 and J usage is TRBJ2-1, with D uncertain. Trimming cost V 6 bases and J 6 bases, with 9 bases left between them. There are 12 residues in the CDR3. The CDR3, as DNA: TGTGCCAGCAGGGCTACTGCCAATGAGCAGTTCTTC. Protein sequence: CASRATANEQFF.

The CDR3 loop reads CASSLTVGGAYEQYF. Written as DNA, the CDR3 is TGTGCCAGCAGCTTAACCGTAGGGGGAGCCTACGAGCAGTACTTC. The chain combines TRBV7-2 with TRBJ2-7, with D possibly matching TRBD1 (6 bases). The germline V and J ends were trimmed by 2 bases and 2 bases, with 13 bases remaining between them. Germline V CDR1 and CDR2: SGHTA, FQGNSA. This CDR3 is 15 amino acids long.

This clonotype was picked up a small number of times. V usage is TRBV11-1 and J usage is TRBJ2-3; D uncertain. Between the trimmed V and J ends, which lost 5 bases and 2 bases, there was a span of 23 bases. Germline CDR1 reads SGHAT; CDR2 reads FQDESV (reference sequence). The CDR3 length is 18 residues. The DNA of the CDR3 is TGTGCCAGCAGCCAGACTCCGACCTACAGACTCATCACAGATACGCAGTATTTT. Its protein product is CASSQTPTYRLITDTQYF.

This clonotype appeared many times. DNA for the CDR3: TGTGCCAGCGGGACAGGGTTTAGCAATCAGCCCCAGCATTTT. Amino acids: CASGTGFSNQPQHF. The chain uses TRBV2 and TRBJ1-5, with 9 bases that match TRBD1. V lost 8 bases and J lost 0; bases outside the gene matches: 2. Germline CDR1 reads SNHLY; CDR2 reads FYNNEI. The CDR3 runs 14 residues.

In this sample, this clonotype turned up a few times. The rearrangement joins TRBV12-3 or TRBV12-4 to TRBJ1-1; possibly TRBD1 for D (5 bases). CDR3 size: 15 residues. The V end was cut by 5 bases, the J end by 3 bases, with 16 bases between. The DNA of the CDR3 is TGTGCCAGCAGTCCAGTTGGGGCCCACGACACTGAAGCTTTCTTT. It translates to CASSPVGAHDTEAFF.

This clonotype was found a few times. The chain couples TRBV4-1 to TRBJ1-1, with D possibly TRBD1 on 5 matching bases. The CDR3 contains 14 residues. Germline values: CDR1 MGHRA, CDR2 YSYEKL. The V end was cut by 4 bases, the J end by 2 bases, with 11 bases between. CDR3 sequence reads: CASSLGTANTEAFF. For the CDR3, the DNA is TGCGCCAGCAGCCTCGGGACGGCTAACACTGAAGCTTTCTTT.

The table lists this clonotype with many counts. This rearrangement joins TRBV29-1 to TRBJ2-7; possible D gene TRBD2, 6 bases. Trimming left V 4 bases short and J 7 bases short, with 11 bases between. Germline V CDR1 and CDR2: SQVTM, ANQGSEA. The CDR3 has 11 residues. CDR3: CSVGAGGEQYF. CDR3 in DNA: TGCAGCGTTGGGGCCGGAGGGGAGCAGTACTTC.

V usage is TRBV20-1 and J usage is TRBJ2-3, with no clear D. Trimming took off 1 base at V and 10 bases at J, with 18 bases between the two ends. The CDR3 runs to 14 residues. Germline V CDR1 and CDR2: DFQATT, SNEGSKA (reference sequence). The CDR3 coding sequence is TGCAGTGCTAGAGGCCAGGCGGATATGGGTTCGCAGTATTTT. Protein product: CSARGQADMGSQYF.

This clonotype showed up just a few times. The V gene is TRBV11-2, the J gene TRBJ2-7; unclear D gene. Germline CDR1 SGHAT, CDR2 FQNNGV. CDR3 length: 14 residues. The V end lost 2 bases, the J end lost 2 bases, and 10 bases lay between the germline ends. CDR3 region: CASSLLTPTYEQYF. CDR3 coding DNA: TGTGCCAGCAGCTTACTAACACCTACCTACGAGCAGTACTTC.

This clonotype was seen more than once but under ten times. The chain couples TRBV4-1 to TRBJ2-7, with D perhaps TRBD1 (5 bases). CDR1 and CDR2 from the germline V gene are MGHRA and YSYEKL. This CDR3 contains 13 residues. Trimming took 0 bases from V and 3 from J, leaving 6 bases between them. CDR3 nucleotides: TGCGCCAGCAGCCAAGATCAGGGCTACGAGCAGTACTTC. Translating it yields CASSQDQGYEQYF.